The entry below describes one T cell receptor (beta chain). These data originate in a study of cytomegalovirus exposure and HLA in healthy donors. In the study overall: Sequencing of about 179 million T cells in an earlier analysis found roughly 120 million unique TCR beta sequences.

Germline V lookup: CDR1 SGHTA, CDR2 FQGNSA. This CDR3 comprises 16 residues. J gave up 5 bases and V 2 bases, and 6 bases lay outside the gene matches. Use of 60 Vbeta and 13 Jbeta primers characterized the PCR. Authors' data handling: Among the unique TCR beta chains that a later analysis counted, about 85 million in all, about 12 million were shared. TCRdb's copy holds only in-frame clones and misses some; the assay was immunoSEQ multiplex PCR. V, J and clone size are those of that table, while D and trimming were read from the DNA. The ten top clones account for approximately 1%, within a sample of about 200,000 clones.

Sequencing was performed on PBMCs. The clonotype comes from a woman aged 25 to 45 in good health and CMV-seropositive. V gene TRBV7-2 combines with J gene TRBJ2-5, with TRBD1 matching over 12 bases. CDR3: CASSLPGQGARETQYF. The CDR3 DNA is TGTGCCAGCAGCTTACCGGGACAGGGGGCCCGGGAGACCCAGTACTTC.